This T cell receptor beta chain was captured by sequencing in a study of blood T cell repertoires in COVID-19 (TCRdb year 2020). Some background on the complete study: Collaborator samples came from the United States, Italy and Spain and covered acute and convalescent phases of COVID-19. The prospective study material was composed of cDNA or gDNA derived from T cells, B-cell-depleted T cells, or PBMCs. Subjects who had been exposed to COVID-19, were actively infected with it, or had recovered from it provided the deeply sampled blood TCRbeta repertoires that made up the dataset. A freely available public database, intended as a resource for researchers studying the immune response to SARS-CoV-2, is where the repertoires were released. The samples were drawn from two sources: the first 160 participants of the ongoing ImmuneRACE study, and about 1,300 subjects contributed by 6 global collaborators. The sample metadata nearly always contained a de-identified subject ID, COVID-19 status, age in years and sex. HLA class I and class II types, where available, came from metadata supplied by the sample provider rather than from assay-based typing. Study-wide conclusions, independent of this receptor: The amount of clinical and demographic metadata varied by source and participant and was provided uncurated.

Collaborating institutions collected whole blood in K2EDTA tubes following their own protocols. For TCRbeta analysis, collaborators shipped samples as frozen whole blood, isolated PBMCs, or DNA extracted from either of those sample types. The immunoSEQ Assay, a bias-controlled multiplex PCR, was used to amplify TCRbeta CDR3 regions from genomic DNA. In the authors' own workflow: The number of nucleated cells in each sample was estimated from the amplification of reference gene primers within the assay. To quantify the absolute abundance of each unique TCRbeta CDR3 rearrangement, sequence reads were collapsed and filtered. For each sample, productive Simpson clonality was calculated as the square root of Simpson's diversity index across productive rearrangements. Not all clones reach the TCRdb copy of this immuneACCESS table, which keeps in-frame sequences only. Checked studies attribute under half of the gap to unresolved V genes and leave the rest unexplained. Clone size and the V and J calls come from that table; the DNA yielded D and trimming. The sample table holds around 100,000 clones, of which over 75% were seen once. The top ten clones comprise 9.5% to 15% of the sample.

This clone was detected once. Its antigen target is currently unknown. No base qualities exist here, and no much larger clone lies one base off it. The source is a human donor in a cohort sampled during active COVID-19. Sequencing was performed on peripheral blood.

The CDR3 loop reads CASIWTGLNSPLHF. The nucleotide sequence reads as follows: TGTGCCAGTATTTGGACAGGGTTGAATTCACCCCTCCACTTT. The V and J genes are TRBV19 and TRBJ1-6; TRBD1 fits 8 bases in the junction. Unmatched junction bases come to 6, with V trimmed by 7 bases and J by 7 bases. The germline V gene (reference sequence) yields LNHDA for CDR1 and SQIVND for CDR2. Inclusive of the bounding cysteine and phenylalanine, the CDR3 is 14 residues long. Only the CDR3 DNA is retained, 42 bases long and in frame from the first base.